This T cell receptor beta chain was sequenced in a study of CD8 T cells in ankylosing spondylitis. From germline, CDR1 is SGHRS and CDR2 YFSETQ. V lost 3 bases and J lost 3, with 17 bases in between. This CDR3 has 16 residues. Quantitative barcoded 5'-RACE was used to prepare TCR beta libraries. Each CDR3 protein gets one entry after TCRdb re-called the 5' RACE reads with MiXCR. The top ten hold approximately 0.46% of the sample, which has 750,000 to 850,000 distinct CDR3 sequences, over 9.5% seen once. In its sample, this clonotype was seen a few times. Its antigen is as yet unknown. Findings of the study overall: In the blood and synovial fluid of reactive arthritis, some motif variants had been previously reported. Within ankylosing spondylitis blood, a TCR beta motif made up of roughly eight highly homologous variants appeared to be characteristic. The clones that were linked to disease were reported to be significantly enriched in matched synovial fluid samples from ankylosing spondylitis patients.

The sequencing input was blood, either unsorted or a sorted T cell fraction (not recorded which). J is TRBJ2-3 and V is TRBV5-1; D perhaps matches TRBD1 (6 bases). The sequence derives from a male donor with ankylosing spondylitis. The CDR3 nucleotides read TGCGCCAGCAGCTATTGGAAGTCCCAGGGGACAGATACGCAGTATTTT. It specifies CASSYWKSQGTDTQYF. The entire variable domain, with the rest obtained from reference TRBV5-1 and TRBJ2-3, is as follows: KAGVTQTPRYLIKTRGQQVTLSCSPISGHRSVSWYQQTPGQGLQFLFEYFSETQRNKGNFPGRFSGRQFSNSRSEMNVSTLELGDSALYLCASSYWKSQGTDTQYFGPGTRLTVL.